This T cell receptor (beta chain) derives from a study of blood T cells in healthy people across ages. General observations from the study: Per million T cells, the diversity of TCR beta decreased roughly linearly as age advanced.

This clonotype appeared many times. Antigen unknown. Looked up from germline, CDR1 is SGHRS and CDR2 is YFSETQ. The germline V and J ends were trimmed by 0 bases and 7 bases, with 14 bases remaining between them. This CDR3 comprises 15 residues. Primers used in a second PCR of about 6 to 11 cycles were a sample-barcoded 5' primer and a J-beta primer mix. MiXCR, run by TCRdb on the 5' RACE reads, gives a single entry per CDR3 protein. The profile shows approximately 960,000 distinct CDR3 sequences, approximately 32% of them singletons. Another study also made use of these data, one on T cells of mothers and their children. That paper states: Material was donated by three healthy Caucasian mothers and their six children.

The V call is TRBV5-1, the J call TRBJ2-1; tentatively, D is TRBD1 or TRBD2 (6 bases each). The sequenced sample was blood. The TCR comes from a woman between 40 and 50 years old in good health. CDR3: CASSLVGGVKNEQFF. The CDR3 DNA sequence: TGCGCCAGCAGCTTGGTGGGGGGCGTCAAGAATGAGCAGTTCTTC.